This T cell receptor beta chain stems from a study of cytomegalovirus exposure and HLA in healthy donors. Overall study findings and caveats: Indistinguishable V segments, including TRBV6-2 and TRBV6-3, were excluded. According to an earlier analysis, most TCR beta V segments yielded productive rearrangements about 87% or about 30% of the time. Later analysis identified a missense DCLRE1C variant that was linked to TCR beta V- and J-gene trimming. TCR beta sequences reportedly predicted most subjects' HLA-A and HLA-B alleles accurately.

With regard to this clone: Its antigen remains unidentified.

PCR employed 60 Vbeta and 13 Jbeta primers. Some clones are missing from TCRdb's copy, which holds only in-frame ones; the method was immunoSEQ multiplex PCR. The sample has fewer than 250,000 clones, roughly 77% seen once. Trimming shortened V by 1 base and J by 5 bases, and 9 bases separated the two germline ends. CDR1 SNHLY and CDR2 FYNNEI come from the germline V gene. This CDR3 is 15 amino acids long. Input material: PBMCs. This receptor was identified in a woman aged 25 to 39 in good health and CMV-seropositive. The V gene is TRBV2, the J gene TRBJ1-6; D is ambiguous. The CDR3 sequence is CASSEGRVNNSPLHF. In DNA form, the CDR3 reads TGTGCCAGCAGTGAAGGTCGGGTAAATAATTCACCCCTCCACTTT. Complete variable domain (other parts from reference TRBV2 and TRBJ1-6): EPEVTQTPSHQVTQMGQEVILRCVPISNHLYFYWYRQILGQKVEFLVSFYNNEISEKSEIFDDQFSVERPDGSNFTLKIRSTKLEDSAMYFCASSEGRVNNSPLHFGNGTRLTVT.